Detailed here is one TCR beta chain. These data are taken from a study of T-cell reconstitution after alpha-beta-depleted transplantation in children. Preparation of the TCRbeta library used unique molecular identifiers. TCRdb re-called the PCR reads with MiXCR, one entry per CDR3 protein. The repertoire holds 350,000 to 450,000 distinct CDR3 sequences, with over 20% as singletons. The V and J ends lost 2 bases and 1 base respectively, with 11 bases between them. The CDR3 length is 15 residues. Looked up from germline, CDR1 is MGHRA and CDR2 is YSYEKL. The sample was PBMCs from the stem cell graft donor, taken from the stem cell graft. The TCR comes from a human donor who donated a stem cell graft to a child with acute myeloid leukemia. The rearrangement joins TRBV4-1 to TRBJ1-1, with D perhaps matching TRBD1 (6 bases). The CDR3 reads CASSQKQGPNTEAFF. Here the CDR3 DNA reads TGCGCCAGCAGCCAAAAACAGGGCCCGAACACTGAAGCTTTCTTT.